This T cell receptor (beta chain) was sequenced in a study of shared clonotypes between healthy human individuals. There were no recent acute infections or vaccinations among the donors, who were healthy HIV-negative adults. Here immunoSEQ multiplex PCR was the method, and the copy in TCRdb shows in-frame clones only, minus some. The data hold some 1,600,000 clones, with 95% to 99% observed a single time. The CDR3 is made up of 15 amino acids. Trimming left V 4 bases short and J 4 bases short, with 16 bases between. CDR1 is SGHRS and CDR2 is YFSETQ in the germline V gene. The chain uses TRBV5-1 and TRBJ2-3, with D perhaps matching TRBD2 (5 bases). The sequenced sample consisted of naive CD4+ T cells sorted from blood. The subset was: CD45RA+ positively selected. This clonotype was sampled from a man aged 25-45 years in good health. This CDR3 reads CASSPDTHGADTQYF. The CDR3 coding sequence is TGCGCCAGCAGCCCCGACACGCACGGGGCAGATACGCAGTATTTT. Variable domain in full (rest from reference TRBV5-1 and TRBJ2-3): KAGVTQTPRYLIKTRGQQVTLSCSPISGHRSVSWYQQTPGQGLQFLFEYFSETQRNKGNFPGRFSGRQFSNSRSEMNVSTLELGDSALYLCASSPDTHGADTQYFGPGTRLTVL.